This paragraph covers one TCR beta chain sequence. No cognate antigen has been identified for it. Base qualities are not provided; no much larger clone lies one nucleotide away. For CDR1 and CDR2, the germline V gene lists MDHEN and SYDVKM. Trimming leaves V shorter by 6 bases and J shorter by 6 bases, with the junction holding 10 bases beyond the gene matches. The CDR3 covers 16 residues, taking in both the cysteine and the phenylalanine. Only the CDR3 DNA is retained, 48 bases long and in frame from the first base. This sample was included in a study of blood T cell repertoires in COVID-19 (dated by TCRdb to about 2020). Regarding the research as a whole: Samples covering the acute and convalescent phases of COVID-19 were provided by collaborators in the United States, Italy and Spain. The prospective study material was composed of cDNA or gDNA derived from T cells, B-cell-depleted T cells, or PBMCs. Subjects who had been exposed to COVID-19, were actively infected with it, or had recovered from it provided the deeply sampled blood TCRbeta repertoires that made up the dataset. The repertoires were released in a freely available public database intended as a resource for research on the immune response to SARS-CoV-2. Samples were obtained from the ongoing ImmuneRACE study (first 160 participants) and from roughly 1,300 subjects provided by 6 global collaborators. Sample metadata almost always included a de-identified subject ID, COVID-19 status, age in years and sex. Where HLA class I and class II types were available, the types were taken from metadata supplied by the sample provider, not from assay-based typing.

The immunoSEQ Assay, a bias-controlled multiplex PCR, was used to amplify TCRbeta CDR3 regions from genomic DNA. Per the source publication's procedure: Within the assay, amplification of reference gene primers was used to estimate how many nucleated cells each sample contained. Sequence reads were collapsed and filtered to measure the absolute abundance of every unique TCRbeta CDR3 rearrangement. For each sample, productive Simpson clonality was calculated as the square root of Simpson's diversity index over productive rearrangements. TCRdb mirrors the immuneACCESS table, restricted to in-frame sequences. Some clones are absent from its copies; in checked studies, under half trace to an unresolved V gene, and the reason for the others is unknown. V and J calls and clone size follow that table, whereas D and trimming were derived from the DNA. The sample table contains about 210,000 clones; only one count was recorded for about 87% of them. The ten largest clones represent approximately 1.7% of the sample.

General findings and caveats noted by the study authors: The quantity of clinical and demographic metadata differed by source and by participant and was supplied without curation.

The collaborating institutions used their own protocols to collect whole blood in K2EDTA tubes. For TCRbeta analysis, collaborators shipped samples as frozen whole blood, isolated PBMCs, or DNA extracted from either of those sample types. The source is a man aged 70-80 years with acute or convalescent COVID-19. The sequenced sample consisted of peripheral blood. The sequence is built from TRBV28 and TRBJ2-3, and TRBD2 aligns with 12 junction nucleotides. The CDR3 in this case is CASRHMTSGRGDTQYF. The nucleotide sequence reads TGTGCCAGCAGGCATATGACTAGCGGGAGAGGGGATACGCAGTATTTT.